This T cell receptor (beta chain) stems from a study of T cell repertoires in cytomegalovirus infection. Turning to the study itself: The public TCR beta signatures pointed to both CMV infection and matching HLA type. Study-wide results and caveats: Identification of carriers of CMV plus the relevant HLA was performed using cumulative public TCR beta family frequency. In two of eight donors, the top clonotype was HLA-C-restricted CMV-specific.

This clonotype has ten or more counts. The antigen is not known. MiXCR was run by TCRdb on the reads, yielding one entry per CDR3 protein. The data contain about 490,000 distinct CDR3 sequences, around 10% of them seen just once; the ten biggest clones take up around 9.6%. Unmatched junction bases numbered 12, after V lost 7 bases and J lost 0 bases. The CDR3 is made up of 17 amino acids. The germline V gene has CDR1 MDHEN and CDR2 SYDVKM. This receptor was identified in a human donor in good health (CMV status not recorded). Some clones in this sample may be carry-over from other donors' samples. V and J are TRBV28 and TRBJ1-3; the match to TRBD1 covers 7 bases. Sequenced material: PBMCs. This CDR3 is CASTPRGQTFSGNTIYF. Written as DNA, the CDR3 is TGTGCCAGCACTCCTAGGGGACAGACCTTCTCTGGAAACACCATATATTTT.